This T cell receptor (beta chain) was obtained from a study of blood T cell repertoires in COVID-19. Study overall: COVID-19 samples collected from the United States, Italy and Spain covered acute and convalescent phases.

The CDR3 is made up of 11 amino acids. Germline CDR1 reads SQVTM; CDR2 reads ANQGSEA. After removal of 6 bases from V and 5 bases from J, the junction contained 2 bases not matched to a gene. Assay used: immunoSEQ multiplex PCR; TCRdb lists only in-frame clones, some missing. Among 79,000 or so clones listed, 70% to 90% were seen once. The chain recombines TRBV29-1 with TRBJ2-7; 9 nucleotides align to TRBD1. This clonotype was sampled from a man aged 55-75 years with COVID-19, enrolled during active disease. Sequencing input: peripheral blood. CDR3 coding DNA: TGCAGCGTGGGGACAGGGCACGAGCAGTACTTC. This codes for CSVGTGHEQYF.